One TCR beta chain is described in this entry. These data belong to a study of molecular identifiers for immune sequencing clone quantification. Germline CDR1 and CDR2: LGHNA and YSLEER. This CDR3 region has 15 residues. The trim removed 6 bases at V and 5 bases at J, leaving 12 bases unmatched. Construction of naive CD8 libraries employed roughly 20,000 to 1,000,000 sorted cells together with 10%, 30% or 50% RNA. Sorting was used to obtain naive CD8 T cells (CD8+CD4-CCR7+CD45RA+). Methods described previously, with TCR primers listed, were used for bulk TCR libraries. TCRdb itself ran the PCR reads through MiXCR, one entry per CDR3 protein. The profile shows roughly 630,000 distinct CDR3 sequences, 25% of them singletons.

The chain links TRBV4-3 to TRBJ2-5; TRBD1 matches at 7 bases. Input material: naive CD8+ T cells from blood, with Jurkat cell RNA spiked in. Sample subset: FACS-sorted CD8+CD4-CCR7+CD45RA+ naive T cells. The sequence came from a human donor in good health. Some libraries in this study had Jurkat cell RNA spiked in. The CDR3 sequence is CASSLRDSTGETQYF. The CDR3 nucleotides read TGCGCCAGCAGTCTCCGGGACAGTACTGGGGAGACCCAGTACTTC.